The 3 T cell receptor beta chains listed next were all sequenced from one sample in a study of blood T cell repertoires in COVID-19. Sequencing was performed with immunoSEQ multiplex PCR; in TCRdb, only in-frame clones are kept and a portion is missing. The table includes roughly 100,000 clones, roughly 85% detected once. What was sequenced was peripheral blood. These receptors all stem from a woman of 80 years or more with acute or convalescent COVID-19.

V usage is TRBV10-2 and J usage is TRBJ2-1; D remains unclear. Germline lookup yields CDR1 WSHSY and CDR2 SAAADI. The length of the CDR3 is 12 residues. The V gene lost 3 bases and the J gene lost 6 bases, with 6 bases spanning the gap. For the CDR3, the DNA is TGCGCCAGCAGTGAAATTAGCAATGAGCAGTTCTTC. The encoded protein is CASSEISNEQFF.

The chain combines TRBV19 with TRBJ2-7, with TRBD1 as a possible D gene (6 bases). Deletions cut 6 bases from V and 0 bases from J, with 15 bases between. The V gene's germline CDR1 is LNHDA and CDR2 SQIVND (reference sequence). The CDR3 consists of 15 residues. CDR3 coding DNA: TGTGCCAGTAGCGCCGGGACAACGAGCTCCTACGAGCAGTACTTC. Protein: CASSAGTTSSYEQYF.

The CDR3 is CASSEVDPTGYTF. The CDR3 coding sequence is TGCGCCAGCAGTGAGGTCGATCCTACTGGCTACACCTTC. This chain uses TRBV10-2 with TRBJ1-2; D is unclear. The CDR3 is 13 amino acids. The V and J ends lost 2 bases and 7 bases respectively, with 11 bases between them. Germline assignment: CDR1 WSHSY and CDR2 SAAADI.